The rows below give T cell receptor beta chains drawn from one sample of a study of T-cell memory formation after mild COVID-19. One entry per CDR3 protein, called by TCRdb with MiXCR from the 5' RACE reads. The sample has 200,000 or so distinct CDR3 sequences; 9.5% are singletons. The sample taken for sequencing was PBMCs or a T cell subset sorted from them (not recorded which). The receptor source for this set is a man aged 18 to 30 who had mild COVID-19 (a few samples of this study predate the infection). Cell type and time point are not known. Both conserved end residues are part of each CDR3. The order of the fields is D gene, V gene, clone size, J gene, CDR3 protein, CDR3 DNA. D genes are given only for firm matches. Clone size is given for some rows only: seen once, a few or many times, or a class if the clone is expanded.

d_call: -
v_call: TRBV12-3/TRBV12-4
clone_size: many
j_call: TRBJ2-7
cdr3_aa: CASAIYEQYF
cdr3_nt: TGTGCCAGCGCCATTTACGAGCAGTACTTC

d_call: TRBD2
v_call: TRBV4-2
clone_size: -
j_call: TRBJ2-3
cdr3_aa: CASSLELAGGLTDTQYF
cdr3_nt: TGTGCCAGCAGCCTCGAACTAGCGGGGGGACTCACAGATACGCAGTATTTT

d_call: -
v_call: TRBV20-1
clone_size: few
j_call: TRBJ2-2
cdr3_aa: CSAWTTNTGELFF
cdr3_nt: TGCAGTGCTTGGACCACGAACACCGGGGAGCTGTTTTTT

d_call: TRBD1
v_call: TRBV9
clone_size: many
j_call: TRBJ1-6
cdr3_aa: CASSAGTARSPLHF
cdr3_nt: TGTGCCAGCAGCGCCGGGACAGCGCGTTCACCCCTCCACTTT

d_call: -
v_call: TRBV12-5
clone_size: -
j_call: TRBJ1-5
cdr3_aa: CASALSGGQPQHF
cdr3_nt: TGTGCTAGTGCCTTGTCGGGGGGCCAGCCCCAGCATTTT

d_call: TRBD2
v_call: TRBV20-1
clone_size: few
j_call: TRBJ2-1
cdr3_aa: CSAVLAGVPSYNEQFF
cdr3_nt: TGCAGTGCGGTTCTAGCGGGGGTTCCCTCCTACAATGAGCAGTTCTTC

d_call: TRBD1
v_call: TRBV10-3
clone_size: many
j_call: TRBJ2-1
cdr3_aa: CAISESKGQSEQFF
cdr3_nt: TGTGCCATCAGTGAGTCAAAGGGACAGAGTGAGCAGTTCTTC

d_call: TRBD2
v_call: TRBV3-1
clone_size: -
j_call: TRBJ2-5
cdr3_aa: CASSLTSGGVETQYF
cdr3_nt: TGTGCCAGCAGCCTGACTAGCGGGGGGGTGGAGACCCAGTACTTC

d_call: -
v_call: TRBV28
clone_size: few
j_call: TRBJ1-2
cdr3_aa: CASSLVGASGDYGYTF
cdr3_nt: TGTGCCAGCAGTTTAGTTGGGGCCTCGGGGGACTATGGCTACACCTTC

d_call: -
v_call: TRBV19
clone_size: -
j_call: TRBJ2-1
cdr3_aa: CASTSNSNEQFF
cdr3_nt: TGTGCCAGTACCTCCAACTCAAATGAGCAGTTCTTC

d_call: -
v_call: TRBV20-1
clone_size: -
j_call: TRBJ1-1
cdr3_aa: CSARSRTANTEAFF
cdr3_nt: TGCAGTGCTAGATCTCGGACAGCAAACACTGAAGCTTTCTTT

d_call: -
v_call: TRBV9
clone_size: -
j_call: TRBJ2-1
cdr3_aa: CASSVADGGYNEQFF
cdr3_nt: TGTGCCAGCAGCGTAGCAGACGGGGGATACAATGAGCAGTTCTTC

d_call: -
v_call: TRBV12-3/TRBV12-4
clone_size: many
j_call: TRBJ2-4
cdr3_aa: CASSLGSVKNIQYF
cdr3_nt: TGTGCCAGCAGTTTGGGTTCGGTCAAAAACATTCAGTACTTC

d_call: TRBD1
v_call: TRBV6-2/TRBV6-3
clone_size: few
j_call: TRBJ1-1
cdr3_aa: CASSGGDRVGTEAFF
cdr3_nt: TGTGCCAGCAGTGGGGGCGACAGGGTGGGCACTGAAGCTTTCTTT

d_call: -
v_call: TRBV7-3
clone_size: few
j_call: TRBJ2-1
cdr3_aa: CASSLSPAYNEQFF
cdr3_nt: TGTGCCAGCAGCTTAAGTCCCGCCTACAATGAGCAGTTCTTC

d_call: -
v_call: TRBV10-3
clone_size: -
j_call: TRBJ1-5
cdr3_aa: CATDRGIGQPQHF
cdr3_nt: TGTGCCACGGACCGGGGGATAGGCCAGCCCCAGCATTTT

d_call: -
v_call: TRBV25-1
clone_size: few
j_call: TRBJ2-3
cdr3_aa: CASSELISGGRTDTQYF
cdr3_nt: TGTGCCAGCAGTGAATTGATCTCCGGAGGGCGCACAGATACGCAGTATTTT

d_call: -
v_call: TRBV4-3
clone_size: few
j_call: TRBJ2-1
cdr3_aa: CASSQGAAPFAYNEQFF
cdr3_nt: TGCGCCAGCAGCCAGGGGGCGGCTCCATTCGCATACAATGAGCAGTTCTTC

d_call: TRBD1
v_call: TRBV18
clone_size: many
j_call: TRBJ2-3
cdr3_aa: CASSRDRGRGIGDTQYF
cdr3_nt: TGTGCCAGCTCACGGGACAGGGGGCGAGGGATTGGAGATACGCAGTATTTT

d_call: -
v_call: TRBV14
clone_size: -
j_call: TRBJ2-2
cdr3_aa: CASAQTNTGELFF
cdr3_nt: TGTGCCAGCGCTCAGACGAACACCGGGGAGCTGTTTTTT

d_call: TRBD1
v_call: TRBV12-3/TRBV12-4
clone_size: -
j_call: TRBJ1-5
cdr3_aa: CASSFEDRPNQPQHF
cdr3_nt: TGTGCCAGCAGTTTTGAGGACAGGCCTAATCAGCCCCAGCATTTT

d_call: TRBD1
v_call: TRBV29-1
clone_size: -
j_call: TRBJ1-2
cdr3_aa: CSVATGTGGIGGYTF
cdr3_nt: TGCAGCGTTGCCACCGGGACAGGGGGCATTGGAGGCTACACCTTC

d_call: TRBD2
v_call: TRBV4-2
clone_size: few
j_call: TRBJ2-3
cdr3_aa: CASSRSGGGTDTQYF
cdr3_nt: TGTGCCAGCAGCCGGAGCGGGGGAGGCACAGATACGCAGTATTTT

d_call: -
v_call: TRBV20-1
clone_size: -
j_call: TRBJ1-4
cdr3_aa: CSARDRTDYEKLFF
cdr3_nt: TGCAGTGCTAGAGACCGGACGGATTATGAAAAACTGTTTTTT

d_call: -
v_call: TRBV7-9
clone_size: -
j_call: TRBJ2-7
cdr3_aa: CARLGHYEQYF
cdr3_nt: TGTGCCAGACTGGGGCACTACGAGCAGTACTTC

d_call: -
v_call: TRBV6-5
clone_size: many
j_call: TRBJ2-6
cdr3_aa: CASSYFGTSGANVLTF
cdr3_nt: TGTGCCAGCAGTTACTTCGGAACATCTGGGGCCAACGTCCTGACTTTC

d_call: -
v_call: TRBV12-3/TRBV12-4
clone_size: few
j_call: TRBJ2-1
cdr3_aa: CASSLVRYEQFF
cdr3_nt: TGTGCCAGCAGTTTAGTTAGGTATGAGCAGTTCTTC

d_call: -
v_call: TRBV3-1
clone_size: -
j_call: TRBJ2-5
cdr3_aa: CASSQGFGSRETQYF
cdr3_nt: TGTGCCAGCAGCCAAGGCTTTGGGTCTCGAGAGACCCAGTACTTC

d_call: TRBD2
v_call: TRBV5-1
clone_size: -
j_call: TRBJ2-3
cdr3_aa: CASSLEARGGSTQYF
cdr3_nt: TGCGCCAGCAGCTTGGAGGCGCGGGGGGGTAGTACGCAGTATTTT

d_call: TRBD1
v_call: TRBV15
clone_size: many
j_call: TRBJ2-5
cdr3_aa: CATSKGAWETQYF
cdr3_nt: TGTGCCACCAGCAAGGGGGCATGGGAGACCCAGTACTTC

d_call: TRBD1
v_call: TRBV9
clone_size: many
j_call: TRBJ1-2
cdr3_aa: CASSASGTGWGGYTF
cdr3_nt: TGTGCCAGCAGCGCCTCCGGGACAGGGTGGGGTGGCTACACCTTC

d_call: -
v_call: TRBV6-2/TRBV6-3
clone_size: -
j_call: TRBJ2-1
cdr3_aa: CASSPRWGRNEQFF
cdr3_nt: TGTGCCAGCAGTCCCCGTTGGGGTCGCAATGAGCAGTTCTTC

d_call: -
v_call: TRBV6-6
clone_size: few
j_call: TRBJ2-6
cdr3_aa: CACRSGANVLTF
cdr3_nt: TGTGCCTGCCGCTCTGGGGCCAACGTCCTGACTTTC

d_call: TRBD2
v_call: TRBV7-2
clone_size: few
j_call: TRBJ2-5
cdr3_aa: CASSLGGSGAQKTQYF
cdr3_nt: TGTGCCAGCAGCCTGGGGGGTAGCGGGGCCCAGAAGACCCAGTACTTC

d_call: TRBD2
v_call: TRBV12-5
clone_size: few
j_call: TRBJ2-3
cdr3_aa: CASPGGATDTQYF
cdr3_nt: TGTGCTAGTCCGGGGGGGGCCACAGATACGCAGTATTTT

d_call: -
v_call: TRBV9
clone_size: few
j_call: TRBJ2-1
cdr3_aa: CASSTDLEQFF
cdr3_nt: TGTGCCAGCAGCACCGATCTTGAGCAGTTCTTC

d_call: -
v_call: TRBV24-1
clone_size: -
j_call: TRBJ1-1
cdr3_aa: CATSDPRKGYGAFF
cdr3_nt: TGTGCCACCAGTGATCCCCGGAAGGGGTATGGAGCTTTCTTT

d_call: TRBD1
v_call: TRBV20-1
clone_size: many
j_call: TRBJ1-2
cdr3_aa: CSAWDRGTSYTF
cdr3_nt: TGCAGTGCCTGGGACAGGGGAACGAGCTACACCTTC

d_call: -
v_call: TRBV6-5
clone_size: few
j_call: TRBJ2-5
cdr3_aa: CASSYSFPVETQYF
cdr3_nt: TGTGCCAGCAGTTACTCGTTCCCCGTTGAGACCCAGTACTTC

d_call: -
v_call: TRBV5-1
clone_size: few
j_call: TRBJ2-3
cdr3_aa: CASSNPGLKPADTQYF
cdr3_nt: TGCGCCAGCAGCAACCCGGGATTAAAACCAGCAGATACGCAGTATTTT

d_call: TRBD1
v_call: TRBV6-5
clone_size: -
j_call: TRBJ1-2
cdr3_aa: CASSRRDRGLYGYTF
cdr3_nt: TGTGCCAGCAGCCGCCGGGACAGGGGACTCTATGGCTACACCTTC

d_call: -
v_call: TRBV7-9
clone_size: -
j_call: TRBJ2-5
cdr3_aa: CASSLVGSRGETQYF
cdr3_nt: TGTGCCAGCAGCTTAGTAGGCTCGAGGGGGGAGACCCAGTACTTC

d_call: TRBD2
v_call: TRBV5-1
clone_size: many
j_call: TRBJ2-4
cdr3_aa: CASSARENLAKNIQYF
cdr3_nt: TGCGCCAGCAGCGCGCGGGAGAACCTAGCCAAAAACATTCAGTACTTC